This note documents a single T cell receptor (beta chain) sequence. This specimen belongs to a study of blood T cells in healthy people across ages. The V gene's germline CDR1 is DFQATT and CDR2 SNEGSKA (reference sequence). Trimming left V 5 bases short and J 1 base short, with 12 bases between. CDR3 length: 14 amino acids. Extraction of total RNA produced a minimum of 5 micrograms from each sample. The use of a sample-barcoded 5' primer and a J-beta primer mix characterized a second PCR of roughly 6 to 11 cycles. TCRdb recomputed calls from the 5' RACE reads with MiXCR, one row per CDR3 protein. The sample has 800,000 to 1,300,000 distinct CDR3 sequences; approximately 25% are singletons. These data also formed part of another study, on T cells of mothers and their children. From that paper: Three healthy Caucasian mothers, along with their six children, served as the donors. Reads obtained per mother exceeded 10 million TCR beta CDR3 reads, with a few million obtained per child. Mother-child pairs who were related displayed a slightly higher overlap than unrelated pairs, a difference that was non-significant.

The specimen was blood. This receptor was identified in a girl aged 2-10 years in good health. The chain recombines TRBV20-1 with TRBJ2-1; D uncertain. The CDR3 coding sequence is TGCAGTGCTCCCCTAGGCCGATCCTACAATGAGCAGTTCTTC. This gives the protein CSAPLGRSYNEQFF.